The source of this TCR beta chain is a study of OX40 agonist ivuxolimab in advanced cancers. The study, taken as a whole, reports: Among the lowest peripheral clonal expansion occurred in 0.1-3.0 mg/kg partial responders. Expanded clones were, on average, more numerous in CD8+ T cells than in CD4+.

Generated by immunoSEQ multiplex PCR, the TCRdb table keeps only in-frame clones and is missing some. Seen here are some 83,000 clones, 86% observed once, and the top ten hold 0.7% to 0.9%. The CDR3 spans 11 residues. Germline CDR1 and CDR2: SEHNR and FQNEAQ (reference sequence). The V and J ends lost 4 bases and 7 bases respectively, with 7 bases between them. Sampling of blood occurred at baseline, cycle 4 day 1, and cycle 7 day 1. Comments on this clone: The antigen remains undetermined.

The origin of this receptor is an adult with an advanced solid tumor such as melanoma, head and neck, liver or kidney cancer. This chain joins TRBV7-9 and TRBJ1-2, with D unresolved. This specimen was CD4+ or CD8+ T cells sorted from blood, taken in a trial of the OX40 agonist ivuxolimab. The CDR3: CASSSSIGYTF. In DNA form, the CDR3 reads TGTGCCAGCAGCTCCTCCATTGGCTACACCTTC.